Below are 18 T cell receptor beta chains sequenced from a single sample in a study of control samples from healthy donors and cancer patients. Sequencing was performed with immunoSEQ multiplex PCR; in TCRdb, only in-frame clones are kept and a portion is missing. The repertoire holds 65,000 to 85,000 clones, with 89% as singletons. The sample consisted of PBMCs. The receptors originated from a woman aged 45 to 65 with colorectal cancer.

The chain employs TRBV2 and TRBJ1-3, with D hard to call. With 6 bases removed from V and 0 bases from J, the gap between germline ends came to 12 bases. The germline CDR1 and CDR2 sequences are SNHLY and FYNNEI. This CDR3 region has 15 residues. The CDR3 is CASRTTPSSGNTIYF. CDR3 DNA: TGTGCCAGCAGAACCACACCGAGCTCTGGAAACACCATATATTTT.

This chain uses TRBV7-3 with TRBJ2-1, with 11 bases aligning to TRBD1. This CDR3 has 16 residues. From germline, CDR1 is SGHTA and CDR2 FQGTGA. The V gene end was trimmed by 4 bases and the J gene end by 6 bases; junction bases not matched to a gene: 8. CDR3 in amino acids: CASSSRGTGGGNEQFF. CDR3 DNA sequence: TGTGCCAGCAGCTCGCGGGGGACAGGGGGAGGCAATGAGCAGTTCTTC.

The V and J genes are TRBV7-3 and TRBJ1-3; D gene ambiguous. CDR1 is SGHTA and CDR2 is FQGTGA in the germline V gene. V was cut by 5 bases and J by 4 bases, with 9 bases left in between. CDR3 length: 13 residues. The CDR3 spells CASSLDRGNTIYF. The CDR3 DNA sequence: TGTGCCAGCAGCCTGGACCGCGGAAACACCATATATTTT.

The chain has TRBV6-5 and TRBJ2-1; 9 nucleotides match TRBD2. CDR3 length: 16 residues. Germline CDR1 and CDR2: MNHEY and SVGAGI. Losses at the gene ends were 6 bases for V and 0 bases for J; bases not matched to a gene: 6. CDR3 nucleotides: TGTGCCAGCAGCTACATAGCGGGGGCCTCCTACAATGAGCAGTTCTTC. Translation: CASSYIAGASYNEQFF.

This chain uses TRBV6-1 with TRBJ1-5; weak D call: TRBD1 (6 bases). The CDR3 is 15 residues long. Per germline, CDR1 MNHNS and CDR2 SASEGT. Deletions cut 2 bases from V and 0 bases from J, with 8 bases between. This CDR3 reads CASSERGGSNQPQHF. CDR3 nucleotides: TGTGCCAGCAGTGAACGAGGGGGTAGCAATCAGCCCCAGCATTTT.

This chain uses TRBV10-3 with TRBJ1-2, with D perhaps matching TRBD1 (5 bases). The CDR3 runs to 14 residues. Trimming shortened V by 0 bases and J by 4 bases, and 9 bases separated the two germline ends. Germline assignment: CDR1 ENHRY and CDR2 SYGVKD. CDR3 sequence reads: CAISESTGPYGYTF. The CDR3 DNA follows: TGTGCCATCAGTGAGTCAACGGGGCCCTATGGCTACACCTTC.

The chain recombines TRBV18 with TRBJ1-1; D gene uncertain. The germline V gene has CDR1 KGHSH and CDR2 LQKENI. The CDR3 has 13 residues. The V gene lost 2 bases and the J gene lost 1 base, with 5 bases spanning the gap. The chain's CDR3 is CASSPRQNTEAFF. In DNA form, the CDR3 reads TGTGCCAGCTCACCAAGACAGAACACTGAAGCTTTCTTT.

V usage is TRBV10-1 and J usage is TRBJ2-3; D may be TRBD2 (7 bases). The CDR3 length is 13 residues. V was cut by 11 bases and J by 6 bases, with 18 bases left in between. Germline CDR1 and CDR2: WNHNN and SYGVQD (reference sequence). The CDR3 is CASATGGSDTQYF. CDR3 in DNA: TGCGCCTCAGCCACGGGGGGCTCGGATACGCAGTATTTT.

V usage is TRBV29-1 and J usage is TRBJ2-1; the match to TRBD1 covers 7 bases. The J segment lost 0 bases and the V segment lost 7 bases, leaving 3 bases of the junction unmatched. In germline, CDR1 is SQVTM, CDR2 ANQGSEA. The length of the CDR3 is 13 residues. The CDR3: CSGQGSSYNEQFF. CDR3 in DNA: TGCAGCGGACAGGGAAGCTCCTACAATGAGCAGTTCTTC.

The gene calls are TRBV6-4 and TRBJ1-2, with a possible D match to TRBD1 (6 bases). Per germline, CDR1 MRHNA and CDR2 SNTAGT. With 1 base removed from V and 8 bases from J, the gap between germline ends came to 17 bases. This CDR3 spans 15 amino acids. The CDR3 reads CASSDYAGQSGGYTF. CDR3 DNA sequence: TGTGCCAGCAGTGACTACGCAGGACAGTCAGGGGGCTACACCTTC.

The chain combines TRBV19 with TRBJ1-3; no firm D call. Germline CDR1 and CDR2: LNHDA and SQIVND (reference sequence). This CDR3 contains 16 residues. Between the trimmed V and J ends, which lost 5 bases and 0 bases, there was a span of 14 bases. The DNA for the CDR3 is TGTGCCAGTAGTGCCAATCCCAGGATCTCTGGAAACACCATATATTTT. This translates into CASSANPRISGNTIYF.

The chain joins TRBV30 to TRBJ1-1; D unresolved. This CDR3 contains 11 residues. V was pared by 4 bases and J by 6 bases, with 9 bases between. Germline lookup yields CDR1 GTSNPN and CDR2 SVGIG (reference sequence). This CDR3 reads CAWIAASEAFF. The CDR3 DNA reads TGTGCCTGGATTGCAGCTTCTGAAGCTTTCTTT.

This CDR3 is CAWSVWGEVYGYTF. The CDR3 bases are TGTGCCTGGAGTGTATGGGGGGAGGTCTATGGCTACACCTTC. V gene TRBV30 combines with J gene TRBJ1-2, with D possibly TRBD1 on 5 matching bases. The CDR3 length is 14 residues. Germline CDR1 reads GTSNPN; CDR2 reads SVGIG (reference sequence). Trimming pared 0 bases from V and 4 bases from J, leaving 12 bases between.

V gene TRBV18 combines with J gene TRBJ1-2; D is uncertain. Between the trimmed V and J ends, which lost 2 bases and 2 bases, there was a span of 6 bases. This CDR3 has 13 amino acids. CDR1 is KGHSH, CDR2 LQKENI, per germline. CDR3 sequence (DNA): TGTGCCAGCTCACCAGAAGGGAACTATGGCTACACCTTC. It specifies CASSPEGNYGYTF.

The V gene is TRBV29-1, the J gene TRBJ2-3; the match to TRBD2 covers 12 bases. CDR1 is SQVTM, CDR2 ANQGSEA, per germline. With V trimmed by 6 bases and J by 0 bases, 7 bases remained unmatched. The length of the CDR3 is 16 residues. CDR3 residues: CSVKTSGGKSTDTQYF. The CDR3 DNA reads TGCAGCGTGAAGACTAGCGGGGGAAAAAGCACAGATACGCAGTATTTT.

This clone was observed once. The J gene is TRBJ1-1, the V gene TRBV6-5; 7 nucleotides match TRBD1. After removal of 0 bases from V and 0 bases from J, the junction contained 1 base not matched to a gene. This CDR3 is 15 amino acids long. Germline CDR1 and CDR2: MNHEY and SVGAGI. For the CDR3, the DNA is TGTGCCAGCAGTTACTCGGGGACAGTGAACACTGAAGCTTTCTTT. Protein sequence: CASSYSGTVNTEAFF.

The CDR3 region has the DNA TGTGCCAGCCTCCCCAGGGACACTAAAAACTATGGCTACACCTTC. Translation gives CASLPRDTKNYGYTF. V usage is TRBV6-6 and J usage is TRBJ1-2; tentatively, D is TRBD1 (6 bases). The germline V and J ends were trimmed by 8 bases and 2 bases, with 18 bases remaining between them. There are 15 residues in the CDR3. CDR1 and CDR2 from the germline V gene are MNHNY and SVGAGI (reference sequence).

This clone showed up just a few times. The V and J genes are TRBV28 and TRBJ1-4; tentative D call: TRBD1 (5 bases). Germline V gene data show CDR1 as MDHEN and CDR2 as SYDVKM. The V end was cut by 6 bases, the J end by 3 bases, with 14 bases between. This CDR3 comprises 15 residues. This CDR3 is CASRGGGTANEKLFF. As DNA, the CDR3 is TGTGCCAGCAGGGGAGGCGGGACGGCTAATGAAAAACTGTTTTTT.